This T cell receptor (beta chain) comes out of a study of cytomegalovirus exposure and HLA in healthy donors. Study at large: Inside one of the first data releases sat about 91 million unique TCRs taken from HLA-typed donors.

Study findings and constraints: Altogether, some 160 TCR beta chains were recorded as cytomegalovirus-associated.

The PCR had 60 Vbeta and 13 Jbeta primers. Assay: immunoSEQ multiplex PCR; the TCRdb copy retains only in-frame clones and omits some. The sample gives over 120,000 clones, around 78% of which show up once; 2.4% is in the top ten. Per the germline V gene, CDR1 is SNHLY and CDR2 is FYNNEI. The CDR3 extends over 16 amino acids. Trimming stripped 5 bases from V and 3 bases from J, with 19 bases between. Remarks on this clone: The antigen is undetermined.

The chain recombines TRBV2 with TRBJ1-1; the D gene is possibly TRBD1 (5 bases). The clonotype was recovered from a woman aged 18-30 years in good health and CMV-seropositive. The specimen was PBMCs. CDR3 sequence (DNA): TGTGCCAGCAGTCTGGTAGGGGCGGGGGACTACACTGAAGCTTTCTTT. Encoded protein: CASSLVGAGDYTEAFF.